This entry lists 14 T cell receptor beta chains sequenced from one sample in a study of shared clonotypes between healthy human individuals (dated by TCRdb to between 2020 and 2021). For the CD8 naive samples, CD45RO-negative cells were positively selected for CCR7, yielding a CD45RA+CCR7+ population from which TemRA cells were excluded. Libraries were made using the immunoSEQ multiplex PCR assay. Here the immuneACCESS table is served through TCRdb, limited to in-frame sequences with V and J called. Missing clones are a known gap in these copies; in checked studies unresolved V genes cover under half, and the rest lacks a known reason. The sample table contains a few million clones; only one count was recorded for approximately 92% of them. More than 1.5% of the sample goes to the ten largest clones. Sequenced input: naive CD8+ T cells from PBMCs. Explained via the paper, the cell subset or site label denotes: CD45RA+CCR7+. These receptors were taken from a man between 18 and 29 years old in good health. Some clones in this sample may be carry-over from other donors' samples.

This clone showed up just a few times. The gene calls are TRBV25-1 and TRBJ1-1; D is possibly TRBD1 (5 bases). V was trimmed by 9 bases and J by 4 bases, leaving 15 bases between them. CDR1 is MGHDK and CDR2 is SYGVNS in the germline V gene. The CDR3 extends over 13 amino acids. Written as DNA, the CDR3 is TGTGCCAGTCGTCCGGGGGTGGGCACTGAAGCTTTCTTT. Protein sequence: CASRPGVGTEAFF.

V and J are TRBV6-1 and TRBJ1-2; tentatively, D is TRBD1 (6 bases). Germline CDR1 MNHNS, CDR2 SASEGT. This CDR3 is 13 amino acids long. Trimming took off 10 bases at V and 3 bases at J, with 15 bases between the two ends. The CDR3 DNA reads TGTGCCACGCTCGGGGGGGCCTACTATGGCTACACCTTC. Translated, it gives CATLGGAYYGYTF.

Concerning this clone itself: Other DNA variants within this sample encode the same CDR3. This chain uses TRBV5-4 with TRBJ2-7; D gene uncertain. The CDR3 is 12 amino acids. Trimming pared 3 bases from V and 0 bases from J, leaving 4 bases between. The germline gives CDR1 SGHNT, CDR2 YYREEE (reference sequence). The CDR3 is CASSSSSYEQYF. The CDR3 nucleotides are TGTGCCAGCAGCTCCAGCTCCTACGAGCAGTACTTC.

The J gene is TRBJ1-2, the V gene TRBV9; D is unresolved. With 0 bases removed from V and 2 bases from J, the gap between germline ends came to 8 bases. Germline V CDR1 and CDR2: SGDLS, YYNGEE. The CDR3 is 14 amino acids. CDR3 bases: TGTGCCAGCAGCGTAGAATGGAAGAACTATGGCTACACCTTC. Its translation: CASSVEWKNYGYTF.

The chain has TRBV27 and TRBJ2-1, with 16 bases aligning to TRBD2. CDR1 and CDR2 from the germline V gene are MNHEY and SMNVEV (reference sequence). V lost 3 bases, J lost 2 bases, and 4 bases stayed unmatched. The CDR3 covers 18 residues. The CDR3 loop reads CASSLGLAGGPPYNEQFF. The DNA of the CDR3 is TGTGCCAGCAGTTTGGGACTAGCGGGAGGGCCCCCCTACAATGAGCAGTTCTTC.

The V call is TRBV11-2, the J call TRBJ2-7; 11 bases line up with TRBD2. From germline, CDR1 is SGHAT and CDR2 FQNNGV. With V trimmed by 1 base and J by 7 bases, 12 bases remained unmatched. The CDR3 runs to 17 residues. This CDR3 reads CASSLAPPVAGGLEQYF. The DNA of the CDR3 is TGTGCCAGCAGCTTAGCCCCCCCTGTAGCGGGAGGGCTTGAGCAGTACTTC.

The rearrangement links TRBV7-2 to TRBJ1-4; no clear D gene. The CDR3 contains 13 residues. CDR1 SGHTA and CDR2 FQGNSA come from the germline V gene. V shed 5 bases and J shed 4 bases, with 8 bases lying between them. In DNA, the CDR3 is TGTGCCAGCAGCCCTGGAGTTAATGAAAAACTGTTTTTT. It translates to CASSPGVNEKLFF.

This chain links TRBV5-6 with TRBJ1-2; D ambiguous. The CDR3 spans 13 residues. In germline, CDR1 is SGHDT, CDR2 YYEEEE. Trimming left V 0 bases short and J 4 bases short, with 7 bases between. CDR3 coding DNA: TGTGCCAGCAGCTTGGGGTTGGGCTATGGCTACACCTTC. Encoded protein: CASSLGLGYGYTF.

This clone was recorded only once. The genes are TRBV9 and TRBJ2-7, with D hard to call. The CDR3 runs to 13 residues. Germline CDR1 and CDR2: SGDLS and YYNGEE. The V end lost 0 bases, the J end lost 4 bases, and 8 bases lay between the germline ends. DNA of the CDR3: TGTGCCAGCAGCGTAGCCCAGGAGTACGAGCAGTACTTC. Its protein product is CASSVAQEYEQYF.

The chain has TRBV11-2 and TRBJ1-4, with TRBD1 identical over 8 bases. This CDR3 is built from 14 residues. The germline gives CDR1 SGHAT, CDR2 FQNNGV. With 6 bases clipped from V and 2 bases from J, the junction kept 2 bases outside the gene matches. The CDR3 DNA follows: TGTGCCAGCAGGGACAGGGAGACTAATGAAAAACTGTTTTTT. Amino acids: CASRDRETNEKLFF. The variable domain in full, completed from reference TRBV11-2 and TRBJ1-4, reads EAGVAQSPRYKIIEKRQSVAFWCNPISGHATLYWYQQILGQGPKLLIQFQNNGVVDDSQLPKDRFSAERLKGVDSTLKIQPAKLEDSAVYLCASRDRETNEKLFFGSGTQLSVL.

V and J are TRBV10-2 and TRBJ2-7, with D possibly TRBD2 on 6 matching bases. V lost 4 bases and J lost 3, with 13 bases in between. The germline V gene has CDR1 WSHSY and CDR2 SAAADI. CDR3 size: 14 residues. The CDR3 DNA follows: TGCGCCAGCAGTGTGTCTGGCGGGATCTACGAGCAGTACTTC. This codes for CASSVSGGIYEQYF.

This chain connects TRBV9 to TRBJ2-2, with no clear D. The CDR3 has 17 amino acids. Germline V lookup: CDR1 SGDLS, CDR2 YYNGEE. V was cut by 6 bases and J by 0 bases, with 18 bases left in between. The CDR3, as DNA: TGTGCCAGCACCCCCCAAGGGAAATTAACGAACACCGGGGAGCTGTTTTTT. Amino acids: CASTPQGKLTNTGELFF.

The CDR3 bases are TGCGCCAGCAGCCAAGATAGCAGGAACTATGGCTACACCTTC. Its translation is CASSQDSRNYGYTF. V gene TRBV4-1 combines with J gene TRBJ1-2; D is ambiguous. CDR3 length: 14 residues. Trimming took off 0 bases at V and 2 bases at J, with 7 bases between the two ends. Germline V CDR1 and CDR2: MGHRA, YSYEKL.

This clone turned up a few times. The chain has TRBV27 and TRBJ1-5; D is possibly TRBD1 (6 bases). Germline CDR1 reads MNHEY; CDR2 reads SMNVEV (reference sequence). The V end lost 4 bases, the J end lost 3 bases, and 13 bases lay between the germline ends. CDR3 length: 15 amino acids. The DNA for the CDR3 is TGTGCCAGCAGTTGGGGGCAGGGCAACAATCAGCCCCAGCATTTT. It encodes CASSWGQGNNQPQHF.